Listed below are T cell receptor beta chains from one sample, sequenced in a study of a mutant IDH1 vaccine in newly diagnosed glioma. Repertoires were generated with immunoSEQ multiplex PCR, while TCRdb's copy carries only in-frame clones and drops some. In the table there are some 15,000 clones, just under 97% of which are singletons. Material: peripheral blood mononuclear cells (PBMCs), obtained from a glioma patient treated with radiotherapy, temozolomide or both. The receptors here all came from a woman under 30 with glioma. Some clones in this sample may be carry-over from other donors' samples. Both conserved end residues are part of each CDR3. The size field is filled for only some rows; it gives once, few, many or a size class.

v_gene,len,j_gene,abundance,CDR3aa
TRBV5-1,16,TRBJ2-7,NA,CASSLNVGPLGSEQYF
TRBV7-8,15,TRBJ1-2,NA,CASSLGSRGNYGYTF
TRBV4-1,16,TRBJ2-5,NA,CASSQESGSSQETQYF
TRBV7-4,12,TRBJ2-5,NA,CASSLAGETQYF
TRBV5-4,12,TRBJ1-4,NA,CASREPQGRLFF
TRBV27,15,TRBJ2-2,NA,CASSLSGVNTGELFF
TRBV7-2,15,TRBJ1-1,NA,CASSLGDRVYTEAFF
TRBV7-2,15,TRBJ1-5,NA,CASSWGLSSNQPQHF
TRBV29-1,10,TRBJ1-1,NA,CSALGTEAFF
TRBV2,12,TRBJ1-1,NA,CASSGRGTEAFF
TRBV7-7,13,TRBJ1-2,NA,CASSLSGDAQQTF
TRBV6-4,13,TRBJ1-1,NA,CASSDESNTEAFF
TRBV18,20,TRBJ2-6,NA,CASSPTVGQGTSSGANVLTF
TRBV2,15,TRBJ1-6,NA,CASSGGQSGVSPLHF
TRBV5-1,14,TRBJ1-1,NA,CASSLRDMNTEAFF
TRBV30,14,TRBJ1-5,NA,CAWTSGTINQPQHF
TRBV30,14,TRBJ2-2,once,CAWRVGTITGELFF
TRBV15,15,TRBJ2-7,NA,CATSREGYSSYEQYF
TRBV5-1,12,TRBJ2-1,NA,CASRWGQNEQFF
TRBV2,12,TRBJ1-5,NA,CASSEGVQPQHF
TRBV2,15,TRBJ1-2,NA,CASSAAQVGTRGYTF
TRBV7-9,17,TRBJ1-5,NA,CASSSPPVGRDNQPQHF
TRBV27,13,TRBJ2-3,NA,CASRFTSTDTQYF
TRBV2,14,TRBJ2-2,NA,CASSDSGNTGELFF
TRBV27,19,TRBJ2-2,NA,CASSSTGGLAGGNTGELFF
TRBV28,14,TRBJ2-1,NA,CASAFRTLDDEQFF
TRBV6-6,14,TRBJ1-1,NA,CASSYLTVNTEAFF
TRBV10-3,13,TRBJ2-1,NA,CAISTGDFNEQFF
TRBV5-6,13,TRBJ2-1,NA,CASSLGLYNEQFF
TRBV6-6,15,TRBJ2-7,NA,CASSRRDDGTYEQYF
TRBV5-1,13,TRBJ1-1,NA,CASTRGETTEAFF
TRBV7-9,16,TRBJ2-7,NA,CASSLRQGLLEYEQYF
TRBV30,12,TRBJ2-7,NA,CAWTGRLNEQYF
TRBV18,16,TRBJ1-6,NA,CASSPGDRSYNSPLHF
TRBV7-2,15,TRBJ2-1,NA,CASSVPGARYNEQFF
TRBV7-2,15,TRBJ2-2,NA,CASSLAGDRTGELFF
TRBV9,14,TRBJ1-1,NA,CASSVAQGGTEAFF
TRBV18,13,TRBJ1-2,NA,CASSPTEGYGYTF
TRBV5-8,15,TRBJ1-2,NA,CASSLSQGRAYGYTF
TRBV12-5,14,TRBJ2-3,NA,CASGQDLTTDTQYF
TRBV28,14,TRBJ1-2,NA,CASNFGGTNYGYTF
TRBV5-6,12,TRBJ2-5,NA,CASSLFWETQYF
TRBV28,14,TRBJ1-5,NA,CASRTGTINQPQHF
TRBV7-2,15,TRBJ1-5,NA,CASSTRQGSSQPQHF
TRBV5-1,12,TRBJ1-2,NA,CASSSGLPGYTF
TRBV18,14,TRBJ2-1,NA,CASSPQQYYNEQFF
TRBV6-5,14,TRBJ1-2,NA,CASTQTGQGYGYTF
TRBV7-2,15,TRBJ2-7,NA,CASSLVGSGAYEQYF
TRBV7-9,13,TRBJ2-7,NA,CASSPAGFYEQYF
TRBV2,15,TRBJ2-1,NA,CASRPRGGGYNEQFF
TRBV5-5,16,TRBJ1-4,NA,CASSPPPGPSNEKLFF
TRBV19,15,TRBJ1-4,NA,CARPPHSGAHEKLFF
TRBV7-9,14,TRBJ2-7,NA,CASSLATGDYEQYF
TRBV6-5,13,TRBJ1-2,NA,CASSPGANYGYTF
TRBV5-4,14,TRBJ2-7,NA,CASSSPVGSYEQYF
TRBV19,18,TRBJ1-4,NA,CASSISSGPYATNEKLFF
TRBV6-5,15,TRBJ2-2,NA,CASRSTSGNTGELFF